This is a list of T cell receptor beta chains from one sample in a study of T cell changes during pregnancy in multiple sclerosis. Sequencing was performed with immunoSEQ multiplex PCR; in TCRdb, only in-frame clones are kept and a portion is missing. The table lists roughly 35,000 clones, roughly nine tenths of them singletons. Sequences were derived from CD8+ T cells from peripheral blood mononuclear cells, sampled after pregnancy. The source is a female donor with multiple sclerosis, enrolled in a pregnancy study. Both conserved end residues are part of each CDR3. The D gene is left open where the match is weak. Clone size, where shown, is once, few, many, or a class for clones that have expanded.

>TRBD1|TRBJ2-1|TRBV29-1|-
CSVESGRGPNEQFF
TGCAGCGTTGAATCTGGCAGGGGGCCTAATGAGCAGTTCTTC
>TRBD1|TRBJ2-7|TRBV2|-
CASSAGLGQGDEQYF
TGTGCCAGCAGTGCGGGTTTGGGACAGGGAGACGAGCAGTACTTC
>TRBD2|TRBJ2-1|TRBV4-2|-
CASSQDLAGGYNEQFF
TGTGCCAGCAGCCAAGATCTAGCGGGGGGATACAATGAGCAGTTCTTC
>-|TRBJ1-2|TRBV30|once
CAFLTDTPNYGYTF
TGTGCCTTTCTAACGGACACCCCAAACTATGGCTACACCTTC
>-|TRBJ1-5|TRBV10-1|-
CASRRWRSNQPQHF
TGCGCCAGCAGGCGTTGGAGGAGCAATCAGCCCCAGCATTTT
>-|TRBJ2-1|TRBV6-4|-
CASSDSRVNEQFF
TGTGCCAGCAGTGACTCGAGGGTCAATGAGCAGTTCTTC
>TRBD1|TRBJ1-2|TRBV7-8|-
CASSLVSRDSYYTF
TGTGCCAGCAGCTTAGTGAGCCGGGACAGTTACTACACCTTC
>-|TRBJ2-2|TRBV11-3|-
CASSLGATGLGNTGELFF
TGTGCCAGCAGCTTAGGGGCAACGGGACTGGGAAACACCGGGGAGCTGTTTTTT
>-|TRBJ2-7|TRBV9|-
CASSQRAGLTYEQYF
TGTGCCAGCAGCCAGCGGGCAGGGCTGACCTACGAGCAGTACTTC
>TRBD2|TRBJ2-1|TRBV6-4|-
CASSESGGSYNEQFF
TGTGCCAGCAGTGAAAGCGGGGGATCCTACAATGAGCAGTTCTTC
>-|TRBJ2-7|TRBV10-3|-
CAILSTGAAEQYF
TGTGCCATCTTGAGTACAGGAGCAGCCGAGCAGTACTTC
>-|TRBJ1-4|TRBV4-1|-
CASSQAPGRDEKLFF
TGCGCCAGCAGCCAAGCACCGGGGAGGGATGAAAAACTGTTTTTT
>-|TRBJ2-1|TRBV27|-
CASSPQGYNEQFF
TGTGCCAGCAGCCCTCAGGGATACAATGAGCAGTTCTTC
>-|TRBJ2-1|TRBV4-1|-
CASSQNLWTSGANEQFF
TGCGCCAGCAGCCAAAATCTGTGGACCTCAGGGGCCAATGAGCAGTTCTTC
>TRBD2|TRBJ2-5|TRBV7-8|-
CASSPRRRTSGGKETQYF
TGTGCCAGCAGCCCCCGCCGACGGACTAGCGGGGGGAAGGAGACCCAGTACTTC
>TRBD1|TRBJ2-1|TRBV6-5|-
CASSYTGVSSYNEQFF
TGTGCCAGCAGTTACACAGGGGTTTCCTCCTACAATGAGCAGTTCTTC
>TRBD1|TRBJ1-2|TRBV2|-
CASFSALGGQGHKGFGYTF
TGTGCCAGCTTTTCCGCCTTAGGGGGACAGGGGCATAAGGGATTTGGCTACACCTTC
>-|TRBJ2-7|TRBV13|-
CASSLRARGYEQYF
TGTGCCAGCAGCTTAAGGGCGCGGGGCTACGAGCAGTACTTC
>-|TRBJ2-7|TRBV4-1|-
CASSQVVEAAEQYF
TGCGCCAGCAGTCAAGTAGTGGAGGCTGCCGAGCAGTACTTC
>TRBD1|TRBJ1-5|TRBV2|-
CASSEGQSNQPQHF
TGTGCCAGCAGCGAGGGACAGAGCAATCAGCCCCAGCATTTT
>-|TRBJ2-5|TRBV7-6|-
CASSHMLQIQETQYF
TGTGCCAGCAGCCACATGTTACAGATCCAAGAGACCCAGTACTTC
>TRBD2|TRBJ2-7|TRBV9|-
CASSVRGEGSYEQYF
TGTGCCAGCAGCGTACGGGGGGAGGGTTCCTACGAGCAGTACTTC
>TRBD1|TRBJ2-7|TRBV7-2|-
CASSIPGTGNEQYF
TGTGCCAGCAGCATTCCCGGGACAGGGAACGAGCAGTACTTC
>TRBD1|TRBJ1-4|TRBV7-9|-
CASSLARDRVNEKLFF
TGTGCCAGCAGCTTAGCTCGGGACAGGGTAAACGAAAAACTGTTTTTT
>-|TRBJ1-6|TRBV5-5|-
CASSLGSSYNSPLHF
TGTGCCAGCAGCTTGGGGAGCTCCTATAATTCACCCCTCCACTTT
>TRBD1|TRBJ1-5|TRBV30|-
CAWGYRGLSNQPQHF
TGTGCCTGGGGGTACAGGGGCCTTAGCAATCAGCCCCAGCATTTT
>-|TRBJ1-5|TRBV27|-
CASSLWGRGNQPQHF
TGTGCCAGCAGTTTATGGGGGCGCGGCAATCAGCCCCAGCATTTT
>-|TRBJ2-1|TRBV4-1|-
CASSQDPFSYNEQFF
TGCGCCAGCAGCCAAGACCCCTTCTCCTACAATGAGCAGTTCTTC
>-|TRBJ2-7|TRBV27|-
CASSLVGAEQYF
TGTGCCAGCAGTTTAGTAGGGGCCGAGCAGTACTTC
>TRBD1|TRBJ1-2|TRBV5-6|-
CASSHGTGTYGYTF
TGTGCCAGCAGCCACGGGACAGGGACCTATGGCTACACCTTC
>TRBD2|TRBJ2-1|TRBV4-2|-
CASSQGLPALNYNEQFF
TGTGCCAGCAGCCAGGGACTACCGGCCCTTAATTACAATGAGCAGTTCTTC
>-|TRBJ2-2|TRBV9|-
CASSVLREITGELFF
TGTGCCAGCAGCGTACTTAGGGAGATCACCGGGGAGCTGTTTTTT
>-|TRBJ1-4|TRBV18|-
CASSPPVSTNEKLFF
TGTGCCAGCTCACCACCTGTCTCGACTAATGAAAAACTGTTTTTT
>TRBD1|TRBJ2-3|TRBV10-2|-
CATSTGGLVDTQYF
TGCGCCACCTCGACAGGGGGTCTGGTAGATACGCAGTATTTT
>-|TRBJ1-3|TRBV29-1|-
CSVERVGTGNTIYF
TGCAGCGTTGAACGGGTTGGTACTGGAAACACCATATATTTT
>-|TRBJ2-7|TRBV27|-
CASSLARTYEQYF
TGTGCCAGCAGTTTGGCCAGAACCTACGAGCAGTACTTC
>-|TRBJ1-2|TRBV9|once
CASSAPMPRTERYGYTF
TGTGCCAGCAGCGCCCCGATGCCTCGGACAGAGCGCTATGGCTACACCTTC
>-|TRBJ1-2|TRBV7-8|-
CATGLEGRTYGYTF
TGTGCCACGGGGTTGGAGGGGAGAACATATGGCTACACCTTC
>TRBD2|TRBJ2-1|TRBV7-3|-
CASSSLAGGYNEQFF
TGTGCCAGCAGCTCGCTAGCGGGGGGGTACAATGAGCAGTTCTTC
>-|TRBJ2-2|TRBV7-6|-
CASSWATRNTGELFF
TGTGCCAGCAGTTGGGCGACACGAAACACCGGGGAGCTGTTTTTT
>-|TRBJ1-1|TRBV11-3|-
CASSLNRDTEAFF
TGTGCCAGCAGCCTGAACAGGGACACTGAAGCTTTCTTT
>-|TRBJ2-7|TRBV7-6|-
CASSLEQGVHEQYF
TGTGCTAGCAGCTTAGAACAGGGAGTGCACGAGCAGTACTTC
>-|TRBJ1-1|TRBV5-6|-
CASSLGGETEAFF
TGTGCCAGCAGCTTGGGTGGGGAGACTGAAGCTTTCTTT
>TRBD2|TRBJ2-3|TRBV6-4|-
CASSESSGGATDTQYF
TGTGCCAGCAGTGAATCCAGCGGGGGGGCCACAGATACGCAGTATTTT
>-|TRBJ2-2|TRBV6-5|-
CASGSDFTGELFF
TGTGCCAGCGGGTCGGACTTCACCGGGGAGCTGTTTTTT
>-|TRBJ2-7|TRBV29-1|-
CSVLLGYEQYF
TGCAGCGTCCTACTCGGCTACGAGCAGTACTTC
>TRBD1|TRBJ1-1|TRBV29-1|-
CSVEEGQGARAFF
TGCAGCGTTGAAGAGGGGCAGGGGGCACGGGCTTTCTTT
>TRBD2|TRBJ2-1|TRBV6-5|-
CASIKGLAGRYEQFF
TGTGCCAGCATCAAAGGGCTAGCGGGGAGGTATGAGCAGTTCTTC
>TRBD2|TRBJ2-3|TRBV13|-
CASSLTSGGRTDTQYF
TGTGCCAGCAGCTTAACTAGCGGGGGCCGCACAGATACGCAGTATTTT
>TRBD1|TRBJ2-3|TRBV6-4|-
CASSDSGTGLRHF
TGTGCCAGCAGTGACTCTGGGACAGGCCTGCGTCATTTT
>TRBD1|TRBJ1-2|TRBV11-2|-
CASSPQGATLTNYGYTF
TGTGCCAGCAGCCCGCAGGGGGCAACTCTCACTAACTATGGCTACACCTTC
>-|TRBJ1-5|TRBV4-3|-
CASSQRRGQPQHF
TGCGCCAGCAGCCAACGGCGGGGCCAGCCCCAGCATTTT
>TRBD1|TRBJ1-1|TRBV15|-
CATSSHRGTEAFF
TGTGCCACCAGCAGCCACAGGGGCACTGAAGCTTTCTTT
>TRBD1|TRBJ1-2|TRBV19|once
CASSIAGQGPSGYTF
TGTGCCAGTAGTATAGCCGGACAGGGCCCCTCCGGCTACACCTTC
>TRBD1|TRBJ2-5|TRBV5-5|-
CASSPTTGVETQYF
TGTGCCAGCAGCCCCACGACAGGGGTGGAGACCCAGTACTTC
>-|TRBJ1-5|TRBV7-2|-
CASSSEGSNQPQHF
TGTGCCAGCAGCTCTGAGGGAAGCAATCAGCCCCAGCATTTT
>-|TRBJ1-6|TRBV7-9|once
CASSLMPVLNSPLHF
TGTGCCAGCAGCTTAATGCCGGTCCTAAATTCACCCCTCCACTTT
>TRBD1|TRBJ2-7|TRBV2|once
CASRKGWDSNYEQYF
TGTGCCAGCAGGAAAGGGTGGGACAGTAACTACGAGCAGTACTTC
>TRBD2|TRBJ2-7|TRBV6-1|-
CASSPVEGEGYEQYF
TGTGCCAGCTCTCCCGTTGAAGGGGAGGGCTACGAGCAGTACTTC